Each of the 23 T cell receptor beta chains below was sequenced from the same sample in a study of blood T cell repertoires in COVID-19 (dated by TCRdb to the early 2020s). Libraries were built with the immunoSEQ multiplex PCR assay. Imported from immuneACCESS, the table was reduced by TCRdb to in-frame sequences with V and J called. These copies leave out some clones; in studies compared against another copy, an unresolved V gene accounts for under half, and the cause of the remainder is not known. The table for this sample lists roughly 300,000 clones; more than 70% of them were counted only once. The ten largest clonotypes hold under 5.5% of the sample. Specimen: PBMCs or T cells enriched from blood (not recorded which). The receptors were gathered from a woman younger than 45 who had recovered from COVID-19.

V is TRBV10-3 and J is TRBJ2-2; D is perhaps TRBD1 (6 bases). The V gene's germline CDR1 is ENHRY and CDR2 SYGVKD. The V gene lost 3 bases and the J gene lost 4 bases, with 15 bases spanning the gap. The CDR3 loop spans 16 amino acids. As DNA, the CDR3 is TGTGCCATCAGTGAAATGGGGGCCAGAGGCACCGGGGAGCTGTTTTTT. This gives the protein CAISEMGARGTGELFF.

This clone was counted between two and nine times. This chain joins TRBV5-1 and TRBJ1-2, with D hard to call. V was shortened by 0 bases and J by 2 bases, with 11 bases between the two germline ends. The CDR3 spans 15 residues. CDR1 is SGHRS, CDR2 YFSETQ, per germline. The CDR3 DNA reads as TGCGCCAGCAGCTTGGTTTACCCAGCGAACTATGGCTACACCTTC. This encodes CASSLVYPANYGYTF.

This chain joins TRBV5-6 and TRBJ2-7; D is perhaps TRBD1 (6 bases). CDR1 and CDR2 (germline): SGHDT, YYEEEE. The CDR3 spans 15 residues. V lost 1 base to trimming and J lost 2 bases, with 13 bases between them. CDR3 sequence: CASSLFPRQAYEQYF. The DNA for the CDR3 is TGTGCCAGCAGCTTGTTTCCCCGACAGGCCTACGAGCAGTACTTC.

The CDR3 bases are TGTGCCAGCAGCGTCGGACAGGGACGAAATGAAAAACTGTTTTTT. Protein sequence: CASSVGQGRNEKLFF. V usage is TRBV5-6 and J usage is TRBJ1-4, with TRBD1 matching over 8 bases. J gave up 5 bases and V 4 bases, and 7 bases lay outside the gene matches. The CDR3 covers 15 residues. Germline CDR1 reads SGHDT; CDR2 reads YYEEEE.

The chain joins TRBV5-3 to TRBJ2-7; 9 nucleotides align to TRBD1. TRBV5-3 has ORF status, its function being uncertain. The CDR3 has 15 residues. Trimming removed 0 bases from V and 9 bases from J; junction bases left unmatched: 10. In DNA form, the CDR3 reads TGTGCCAGAAGCTTGGATAGGACAGGGGAGGACTTGCAGTACTTC. Translation: CARSLDRTGEDLQYF.

The J gene is TRBJ2-7, the V gene TRBV6-2 or TRBV6-3; 7 bases match TRBD1. V lost 6 bases to trimming and J lost 1 base; unmatched junction nucleotides: 6. Germline CDR1 MNHEY, CDR2 SVGEGT. The length of the CDR3 is 14 residues. The DNA of the CDR3 is TGTGCCAGCAGCGGAAGGGGGCCATCCTACGAGCAGTACTTC. This translates into CASSGRGPSYEQYF.

This chain uses TRBV7-3 with TRBJ1-1; TRBD1 matches 7 bases. Germline loops: CDR1 SGHTA, CDR2 FQGTGA. The V and J ends lost 5 bases and 1 base, in that order; junction bases with no gene match: 7. The CDR3 spans 15 residues. The CDR3 reads CASSLRQGPNTEAFF. In DNA, the CDR3 is TGTGCCAGCAGCCTCCGACAGGGACCGAACACTGAAGCTTTCTTT.

This chain joins TRBV10-3 and TRBJ2-1; TRBD2 aligns across 9 bases. CDR1 is ENHRY, CDR2 SYGVKD, per germline. The length of the CDR3 is 12 residues. After removal of 7 bases from V and 9 bases from J, the junction contained 4 bases not matched to a gene. The CDR3, as DNA: TGTGCCATCACGGGCGGGGGGGCTGAGCAGTTCTTC. It encodes CAITGGGAEQFF.

This clone was detected once. The V and J genes are TRBV28 and TRBJ1-2; possible D gene TRBD1, 5 bases. Trimming took 8 bases from V and 4 from J, leaving 14 bases between them. The CDR3 loop spans 13 amino acids. Germline CDR1 MDHEN, CDR2 SYDVKM. Here the CDR3 DNA reads TGTGCCAGCGGAGTTAAGGGGTTCTATGGCTACACCTTC. Protein sequence: CASGVKGFYGYTF.

The V call is TRBV5-1, the J call TRBJ2-7; D possibly corresponds to TRBD2 (6 bases). Germline CDR1 is SGHRS and CDR2 is YFSETQ. The CDR3 is 12 residues long. The V and J ends lost 5 bases and 2 bases respectively, with 8 bases between them. The CDR3 is CASRTGAYEQYF. CDR3 in DNA: TGCGCCAGCAGGACGGGAGCCTACGAGCAGTACTTC.

The gene calls are TRBV25-1 and TRBJ1-2, with a tentative D call TRBD1 (6 bases). Trimming pared 4 bases from V and 4 bases from J, leaving 16 bases between. From germline, CDR1 is MGHDK and CDR2 SYGVNS. The CDR3 is made up of 15 amino acids. The chain's CDR3 is CASSGSGGGFYGYTF. CDR3 nucleotide sequence: TGTGCCAGCAGTGGATCTGGTGGGGGCTTCTATGGCTACACCTTC.

The V and J genes are TRBV2 and TRBJ2-2, with TRBD1 identical over 7 bases. With V trimmed by 6 bases and J by 3 bases, 10 bases remained unmatched. The CDR3 runs to 16 residues. Germline CDR1 SNHLY, CDR2 FYNNEI. Written as DNA, the CDR3 is TGTGCCAGCAGCACAAACAGGGGCCCGGACACCGGGGAGCTGTTTTTT. This sequence encodes CASSTNRGPDTGELFF.

The chain is built from TRBV4-3 and TRBJ1-6, with D uncertain. There are 17 residues in the CDR3. CDR1 and CDR2 (germline): LGHNA, YSLEER. Trimming took off 2 bases at V and 6 bases at J, with 17 bases between the two ends. CDR3 in amino acids: CASSQSPRATINSPLHF. CDR3 sequence (DNA): TGCGCCAGCAGCCAATCCCCCCGCGCGACAATTAATTCACCCCTCCACTTT.

On this clone: Other DNA sequences in the sample encode the same CDR3. J is TRBJ1-1 and V is TRBV11-2, with D hard to call. CDR3 length: 13 amino acids. V lost 0 bases and J 3 bases, leaving 5 bases between the germline ends. Looked up from germline, CDR1 is SGHAT and CDR2 is FQNNGV. CDR3 DNA sequence: TGTGCCAGCAGCTTAGATCGGGACACTGAAGCTTTCTTT. Translating gives CASSLDRDTEAFF.

The V gene is TRBV29-1, the J gene TRBJ1-1, with a tentative D call TRBD1 (6 bases). Germline assignment: CDR1 SQVTM and CDR2 ANQGSEA. This CDR3 contains 15 residues. Trimming removed 8 bases from V and 0 bases from J, with 19 bases in between. Written as DNA, the CDR3 is TGCAGCTCGAGTGGGGGCTGGGGAATGAACACTGAAGCTTTCTTT. It translates to CSSSGGWGMNTEAFF.

The rearrangement uses TRBV28 and TRBJ2-6; a possible D gene is TRBD2 (5 bases). With 11 bases removed from V and 0 bases from J, the gap between germline ends came to 11 bases. The germline gives CDR1 MDHEN, CDR2 SYDVKM. The CDR3 has 14 residues. In DNA form, the CDR3 reads TGTGCCTCCCGAGGGCACTCTGGGGCCAACGTCCTGACTTTC. This translates into CASRGHSGANVLTF.

V and J are TRBV7-2 and TRBJ2-4, with 8 bases fitting TRBD1. V dropped 6 bases and J dropped 8; count of bases not matched to a gene: 6. CDR3 length: 13 amino acids. From germline, CDR1 is SGHTA and CDR2 FQGNSA. CDR3 bases: TGTGCCAGCAGTCGCGGACAGGGCGACATTCAGTACTTC. Translating it yields CASSRGQGDIQYF.

The chain links TRBV20-1 to TRBJ1-2; D remains ambiguous. Germline values: CDR1 DFQATT, CDR2 SNEGSKA (reference sequence). The CDR3 has 11 residues. V lost 7 bases, J lost 7 bases, and 13 bases lay in between. CDR3 residues: CSVVAGGGYTF. DNA of the CDR3: TGCAGTGTCGTGGCAGGTGGTGGCTACACCTTC.

The J gene is TRBJ1-6, the V gene TRBV18; the match to TRBD1 covers 9 bases. The trim removed 2 bases at V and 8 bases at J, leaving 10 bases unmatched. The length of the CDR3 is 17 residues. Germline V lookup: CDR1 KGHSH, CDR2 LQKENI. CDR3 protein: CASSPETRGTGYSPLHF. CDR3 DNA sequence: TGTGCCAGCTCACCAGAAACACGAGGGACAGGGTATTCACCCCTCCACTTT.

V is TRBV6-6 and J is TRBJ1-5; the match to TRBD1 covers 9 bases. V shed 5 bases and J 6 bases; nucleotides not matched to a gene: 17. The CDR3 contains 18 residues. CDR1 and CDR2 (germline): MNHNY, SVGAGI (reference sequence). The CDR3 bases are TGTGCCAGCAGTCGTCAGACAGGGGGTATAGGGGCTGGTCAGCCCCAGCATTTT. The encoded protein is CASSRQTGGIGAGQPQHF.

The V call is TRBV19, the J call TRBJ1-2, with a tentative D call TRBD1 (5 bases). CDR1 and CDR2 from the germline V gene are LNHDA and SQIVND (reference sequence). The V end was cut by 5 bases, the J end by 2 bases, with 15 bases between. This CDR3 is built from 15 residues. CDR3 region: CASSLRTRPNYGYTF. The CDR3 DNA reads TGTGCCAGTAGTCTCCGGACAAGGCCAAACTATGGCTACACCTTC.

J is TRBJ1-1 and V is TRBV2; 7 bases match TRBD1. CDR3 length equals 16 residues. Unmatched junction bases numbered 9, after V lost 2 bases and J lost 3 bases. CDR1 SNHLY and CDR2 FYNNEI come from the germline V gene. CDR3 sequence reads: CASSELPYRGDTEAFF. CDR3 sequence (DNA): TGTGCCAGCAGTGAACTACCCTACAGGGGCGACACTGAAGCTTTCTTT.

J is TRBJ1-2 and V is TRBV5-1, with D perhaps matching TRBD1 (5 bases). V shed 0 bases and J shed 6 bases, with 12 bases lying between them. The length of the CDR3 is 14 residues. Germline V gene lookup returns CDR1 SGHRS and CDR2 YFSETQ. CDR3 in DNA: TGCGCCAGCAGCTTGGTCGCTCAGGGCGATGGCTACACCTTC. Encoded protein: CASSLVAQGDGYTF.